This passage covers 8 T cell receptor beta chains from one sample sequenced in a study of human T cells and chemical hapten exposure. In TCRdb, the RACE reads were re-called with MiXCR into one record per CDR3 protein. The data show 70,000 to 75,000 distinct CDR3 sequences, about 31% seen once. The time point denotes: patch test 1, 2 weeks after DPC sensitization. Treatment indicated: therapeutic diphenylcyclopropenone sensitization with weekly scalp DPC. The input for sequencing was whole blood, taken in connection with sensitization to the hapten diphenylcyclopropenone (DPC). The receptors originated from a man in his forties with alopecia areata. Some clones in this sample may be carry-over from other donors' samples.

This clonotype was picked up a small number of times. This sequence joins TRBV6-5 and TRBJ1-2, with TRBD1 matching 10 bases. The length of the CDR3 is 14 residues. Unmatched junction bases numbered 5, after V lost 6 bases and J lost 4 bases. Germline V gene data show CDR1 as MNHEY and CDR2 as SVGAGI. This CDR3 is CASSRDRGGYGYTF. The CDR3 nucleotides are TGTGCCAGCAGCCGGGACAGGGGTGGCTATGGCTACACCTTC.

V usage is TRBV20-1 and J usage is TRBJ2-5; TRBD1 aligns across 9 bases. J gave up 5 bases and V 6 bases, and 7 bases lay outside the gene matches. The CDR3 is 13 amino acids. The germline V gene has CDR1 DFQATT and CDR2 SNEGSKA (reference sequence). CDR3 DNA: TGCAGTGCCCCGGGACAGGGCGGGGAGACCCAGTACTTC. Translation gives CSAPGQGGETQYF.

The V and J genes are TRBV6-2 or TRBV6-3 and TRBJ1-1; TRBD1 aligns across 11 bases. The germline V gene has CDR1 MNHEY and CDR2 SVGEGT. J lost 0 bases, V lost 5 bases, and 5 bases had no gene match. There are 16 residues in the CDR3. CDR3 protein: CASSPGTGGLNTEAFF. CDR3 sequence (DNA): TGTGCCAGCAGTCCTGGGACAGGGGGACTGAACACTGAAGCTTTCTTT.

This clonotype was observed a handful of times. This chain uses TRBV28 with TRBJ2-7; 12 bases map to TRBD2. Trimming removed 4 bases from V and 3 bases from J; junction bases left unmatched: 10. The CDR3 runs 17 residues. Germline values: CDR1 MDHEN, CDR2 SYDVKM. CDR3 bases: TGTGCCAGCAGTTCTTCTCTCGGACTAGCGGGGAACTACGAGCAGTACTTC. Translating it yields CASSSSLGLAGNYEQYF.

This clonotype was seen only a few times. The rearrangement links TRBV7-2 to TRBJ2-6, with 7 bases matching TRBD2. There are 19 residues in the CDR3. With V trimmed by 1 base and J by 0 bases, 9 bases remained unmatched. CDR1 and CDR2 from the germline V gene are SGHTA and FQGNSA. Here the CDR3 reads CASSLGSSGGVSGANVLTF. The CDR3, as DNA: TGTGCCAGCAGCTTAGGAAGTTCGGGGGGTGTCTCTGGGGCCAACGTCCTGACTTTC.

The V call is TRBV12-3 or TRBV12-4, the J call TRBJ1-5, with D hard to call. Trimming took off 5 bases at V and 4 bases at J, with 9 bases between the two ends. The CDR3 sequence is 13 residues long. CDR3 sequence: CASSPGVNQPQHF. The CDR3 DNA is TGTGCCAGCAGTCCTGGGGTGAATCAGCCCCAGCATTTT.

The chain joins TRBV2 to TRBJ1-6; TRBD1 is a possible D gene (5 bases). The CDR3 covers 15 residues. Germline V lookup: CDR1 SNHLY, CDR2 FYNNEI. The ends were cut back, 10 bases at V and 5 bases at J, with 18 bases in the middle. CDR3 loop: CATALEGMDNSPLHF. In DNA form, the CDR3 reads TGTGCCACCGCCCTAGAGGGGATGGATAATTCACCCCTCCACTTT.

This clonotype has a count of ten or more. V gene TRBV27 combines with J gene TRBJ2-7, with TRBD1 identical over 9 bases. Looked up from germline, CDR1 is MNHEY and CDR2 is SMNVEV (reference sequence). The CDR3 spans 13 residues. J lost 2 bases, V lost 6 bases, and 2 bases had no gene match. CDR3 coding DNA: TGTGCCAGCAGACGACAGGGGGCCTACGAGCAGTACTTC. Protein: CASRRQGAYEQYF.